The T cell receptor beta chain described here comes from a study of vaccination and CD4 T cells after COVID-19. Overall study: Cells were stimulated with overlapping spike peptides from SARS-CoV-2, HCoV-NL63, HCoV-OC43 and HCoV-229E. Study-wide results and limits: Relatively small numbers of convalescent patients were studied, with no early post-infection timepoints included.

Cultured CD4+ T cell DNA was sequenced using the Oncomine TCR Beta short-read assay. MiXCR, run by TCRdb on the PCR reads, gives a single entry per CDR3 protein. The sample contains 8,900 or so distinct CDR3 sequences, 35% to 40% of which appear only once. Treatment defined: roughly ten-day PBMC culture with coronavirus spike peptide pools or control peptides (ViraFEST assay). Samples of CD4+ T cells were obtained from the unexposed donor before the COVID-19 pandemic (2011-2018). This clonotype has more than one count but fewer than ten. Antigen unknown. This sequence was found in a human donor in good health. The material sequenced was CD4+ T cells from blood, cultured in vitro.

Here the CDR3 reads CASSQWGDTQYF. The DNA for the CDR3 is TGTGCCAGCAGCCAGTGGGGAGATACGCAGTATTTT. The chain has TRBV9 and TRBJ2-3; D gene unclear. Germline V gives CDR1 SGDLS, CDR2 YYNGEE. The V end lost 4 bases, the J end lost 5 bases, and 8 bases lay between the germline ends. The CDR3 is made up of 12 amino acids.